Each of the 20 T cell receptor beta chains below was sequenced from the same sample in a study of cytotoxic CD8 clonotypes in ibrutinib-treated CLL listed by TCRdb under 2021. Read against the paper, the sample's time point label means: around 2 years on ibrutinib. To prepare the library, the immunoSEQ multiplex PCR assay was applied. TCRdb took this table from immuneACCESS and kept in-frame rearrangements with V and J called. Such tables lack part of the clones; where checked against another copy, unresolved V genes explain under half of the gap, and the rest is unexplained. This sample comprises about 97,000 clones, 70% to 80% of them detected only once. The top ten constitute about 22% of the sample. Sample: PBMCs, taken after 24 months of ibrutinib treatment. These TCRs come from a human donor with chronic lymphocytic leukemia.

This clone occurred a few times. This chain joins TRBV29-1 and TRBJ2-1, with a weak D call TRBD2 (6 bases). V was clipped by 5 bases and J by 4 bases, with 15 bases between them. CDR3 size: 14 residues. Germline lookup yields CDR1 SQVTM and CDR2 ANQGSEA. The CDR3 nucleotides read TGCAGCGTTTTCAGGGAGGTGTTTTACAATGAGCAGTTCTTC. It encodes CSVFREVFYNEQFF.

The V gene is TRBV2, the J gene TRBJ2-2; TRBD1 aligns across 7 bases. Germline CDR1 and CDR2: SNHLY and FYNNEI. V shed 7 bases, J shed 1 base, and the junction held 6 bases outside the gene matches. The CDR3 spans 15 residues. The CDR3 loop is CASKEGQRNTGELFF. Written as DNA, the CDR3 is TGTGCCAGCAAAGAGGGACAGCGGAACACCGGGGAGCTGTTTTTT.

The V gene is TRBV19, the J gene TRBJ2-2; no clear D gene. V dropped 6 bases and J dropped 5 bases, with 10 bases sitting between them. The germline gives CDR1 LNHDA, CDR2 SQIVND (reference sequence). CDR3 length equals 13 residues. This CDR3 reads CASSVDRTGELFF. DNA for the CDR3: TGTGCCAGTAGCGTTGATCGAACCGGGGAGCTGTTTTTT. Variable domain in full (rest from reference TRBV19 and TRBJ2-2): DGGITQSPKYLFRKEGQNVTLSCEQNLNHDAMYWYRQDPGQGLRLIYYSQIVNDFQKGDIAEGYSVSREKKESFPLTVTSAQKNPTAFYLCASSVDRTGELFFGEGSRLTVL.

The V call is TRBV4-2, the J call TRBJ1-1, with TRBD1 matching 7 bases. Trimming removed 5 bases from V and 4 bases from J; junction bases left unmatched: 10. Germline CDR1 and CDR2: LGHNA and YNFKEQ. The CDR3 loop spans 15 amino acids. CDR3 in amino acids: CASSNTGAVGTEAFF. The CDR3 bases are TGTGCCAGCAGCAACACAGGGGCGGTTGGCACTGAAGCTTTCTTT.

This clone was seen a handful of times. The chain joins TRBV9 to TRBJ2-2; a weak D match, TRBD2 (6 bases). V lost 3 bases and J lost 1, with 10 bases in between. CDR3 length: 15 residues. Germline values: CDR1 SGDLS, CDR2 YYNGEE. The CDR3 protein is CASSALSGNTGELFF. Written as DNA, the CDR3 is TGTGCCAGCAGCGCACTTAGCGGGAACACCGGGGAGCTGTTTTTT. The full variable domain, completed using reference TRBV9 and TRBJ2-2, is DSGVTQTPKHLITATGQRVTLRCSPRSGDLSVYWYQQSLDQGLQFLIQYYNGEERAKGNILERFSAQQFPDLHSELNLSSLELGDSALYFCASSALSGNTGELFFGEGSRLTVL.

This clone was picked up one time. The CDR3 DNA reads as TGTGCCAGCTCGCCTAGTTCGGGAGATGCAGAGCAGTACTTC. It translates to CASSPSSGDAEQYF. V gene TRBV18 combines with J gene TRBJ2-7, with D possibly being TRBD2 (6 bases). The CDR3 contains 14 residues. Trimming cost V 6 bases and J 7 bases, with 19 bases left between them. The germline V gene encodes CDR1 KGHSH and CDR2 LQKENI.

The rearrangement joins TRBV29-1 to TRBJ1-1, with no clear D. Germline CDR1 and CDR2: SQVTM and ANQGSEA. Trimming pared 4 bases from V and 0 bases from J, leaving 21 bases between. This CDR3 is built from 17 residues. DNA of the CDR3: TGCAGCGTTGCTGCGCACAGTAAGGACCTAATGAACACTGAAGCTTTCTTT. Its protein product is CSVAAHSKDLMNTEAFF.

The chain links TRBV28 to TRBJ1-4; D possibly corresponds to TRBD1 (6 bases). This CDR3 spans 14 amino acids. V dropped 7 bases and J dropped 8 bases, with 17 bases sitting between them. Germline values: CDR1 MDHEN, CDR2 SYDVKM. CDR3 region: CASTQGQGGEKLFF. The CDR3 DNA is TGTGCCAGCACCCAGGGGCAGGGCGGCGAAAAACTGTTTTTT.

This chain uses TRBV7-2 with TRBJ1-5, with D perhaps TRBD1 (6 bases). CDR3 length: 14 amino acids. CDR1 and CDR2 from the germline V gene are SGHTA and FQGNSA. Trimming cost V 6 bases and J 3 bases, with 12 bases left between them. The CDR3 sequence is CASSYGQTNQPQHF. In DNA form, the CDR3 reads TGTGCCAGCAGTTATGGACAGACCAATCAGCCCCAGCATTTT.

The chain couples TRBV28 to TRBJ2-7; 9 positions agree with TRBD1. This CDR3 comprises 16 residues. With V trimmed by 5 bases and J by 1 base, 9 bases remained unmatched. CDR1 is MDHEN and CDR2 is SYDVKM in the germline V gene. The CDR3 region has the DNA TGTGCCAGCAGTGTGGGGGACAGGGTCCTTTCCTACGAGCAGTACTTC. This gives the protein CASSVGDRVLSYEQYF.

The chain employs TRBV9 and TRBJ2-3; D could derive from TRBD1 or TRBD2 (6 bases each). Germline V lookup: CDR1 SGDLS, CDR2 YYNGEE. The CDR3 contains 15 residues. The V gene lost 0 bases and the J gene lost 4 bases, with 12 bases spanning the gap. The DNA for the CDR3 is TGTGCCAGCAGCGTAGAGGGGGGCCGTTCAGATACGCAGTATTTT. Translation: CASSVEGGRSDTQYF. Looking up the rest from reference TRBV9 and TRBJ2-3 gives the full variable domain: DSGVTQTPKHLITATGQRVTLRCSPRSGDLSVYWYQQSLDQGLQFLIQYYNGEERAKGNILERFSAQQFPDLHSELNLSSLELGDSALYFCASSVEGGRSDTQYFGPGTRLTVL.

This clone was seen a handful of times. This rearrangement joins TRBV7-9 to TRBJ2-1, with 11 bases lining up with TRBD2. Germline loops: CDR1 SEHNR, CDR2 FQNEAQ (reference sequence). Trimming at V came to 7 bases and at J to 3 bases, leaving 11 bases not matched to a gene. This CDR3 region has 17 residues. The CDR3 DNA reads as TGTGCCAGCATGTTGCTAGCGGGAGGAATGGGCTACAATGAGCAGTTCTTC. Its translation is CASMLLAGGMGYNEQFF.

This clone was detected once. V gene TRBV29-1 combines with J gene TRBJ2-5; D unresolved. The CDR3 has 12 residues. Germline CDR1 reads SQVTM; CDR2 reads ANQGSEA. Trimming shortened V by 4 bases and J by 4 bases, and 10 bases separated the two germline ends. In DNA, the CDR3 is TGCAGCGTTGTTAGGATCCGAGAGACCCAGTACTTC. Amino acids: CSVVRIRETQYF. Full variable domain (rest looked up from reference TRBV29-1 and TRBJ2-5): SAVISQKPSRDICQRGTSLTIQCQVDSQVTMMFWYRQQPGQSLTLIATANQGSEATYESGFVIDKFPISRPNLTFSTLTVSNMSPEDSSIYLCSVVRIRETQYFGPGTRLLVL.

The V call is TRBV2, the J call TRBJ1-1, with TRBD1 matching 8 bases. The germline gives CDR1 SNHLY, CDR2 FYNNEI. The CDR3 is 13 amino acids. The V and J ends lost 7 bases and 1 base, in that order; junction bases with no gene match: 2. CDR3 sequence reads: CASKQGGNTEAFF. CDR3 DNA sequence: TGTGCCAGCAAACAGGGGGGGAACACTGAAGCTTTCTTT.

J is TRBJ1-5 and V is TRBV28; D gene uncertain. The CDR3 contains 13 residues. Germline V gives CDR1 MDHEN, CDR2 SYDVKM. V dropped 6 bases and J dropped 4 bases, with 10 bases sitting between them. CDR3 residues: CASRPPVNQPQHF. In DNA form, the CDR3 reads TGTGCCAGCAGACCTCCTGTTAATCAGCCCCAGCATTTT.

The CDR3 region is CASSLGGTASSYEQYF. The CDR3 DNA is TGTGCCAGCAGCTTGGGTGGGACGGCGAGCTCCTACGAGCAGTACTTC. The chain has TRBV5-4 and TRBJ2-7; the D call may be TRBD1 or TRBD2 (5 bases each). Germline V gene sequence: CDR1 SGHNT, CDR2 YYREEE (reference sequence). The CDR3 loop spans 16 amino acids. Deletions cut 0 bases from V and 0 bases from J, with 13 bases between.

Only one count was recorded for this clone. The genes are TRBV19 and TRBJ1-1; tentatively, D is TRBD1 (6 bases). The V gene's germline CDR1 is LNHDA and CDR2 SQIVND (reference sequence). V gave up 10 bases and J gave up 4 bases, with 19 bases separating them. This CDR3 has 14 residues. This CDR3 is CATTLQGGGTEAFF. The CDR3 bases are TGTGCCACCACCCTACAGGGAGGAGGCACTGAAGCTTTCTTT.

This clone was detected only a few times. The J gene is TRBJ2-5, the V gene TRBV27; 9 bases are a match to TRBD1. V lost 4 bases, J lost 6 bases, and 3 bases stayed unmatched. The CDR3 contains 13 residues. Germline assignment: CDR1 MNHEY and CDR2 SMNVEV (reference sequence). The chain's CDR3 is CASSSGQGQTQYF. The DNA for the CDR3 is TGTGCCAGCAGTTCTGGACAGGGGCAGACCCAGTACTTC.

The table lists this clone with a few counts. The chain links TRBV29-1 to TRBJ1-4, with 10 bases matching TRBD1. This CDR3 spans 12 amino acids. J gave up 8 bases and V 7 bases, and 4 bases lay outside the gene matches. Germline lookup yields CDR1 SQVTM and CDR2 ANQGSEA. This CDR3 reads CSAGTGVEKLFF. Here the CDR3 DNA reads TGCAGCGCCGGGACAGGGGTCGAAAAACTGTTTTTT.

V is TRBV2 and J is TRBJ2-7, with D unresolved. V lost 3 bases, J lost 4 bases, and 10 bases lay in between. Germline V gives CDR1 SNHLY, CDR2 FYNNEI. The CDR3 has 13 residues. In DNA form, the CDR3 reads TGTGCCAGCAGTGACACTACGCGGTACGAGCAGTACTTC. Translating gives CASSDTTRYEQYF.